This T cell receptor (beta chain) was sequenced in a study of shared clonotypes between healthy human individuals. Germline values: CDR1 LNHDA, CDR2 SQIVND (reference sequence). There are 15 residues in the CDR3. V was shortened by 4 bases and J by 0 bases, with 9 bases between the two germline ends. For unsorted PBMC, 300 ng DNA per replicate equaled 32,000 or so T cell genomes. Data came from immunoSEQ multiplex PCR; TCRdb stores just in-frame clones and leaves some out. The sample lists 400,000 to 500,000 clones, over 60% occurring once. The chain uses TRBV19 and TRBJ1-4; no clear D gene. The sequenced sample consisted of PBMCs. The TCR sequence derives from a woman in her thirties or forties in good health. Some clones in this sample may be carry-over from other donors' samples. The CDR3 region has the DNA TGTGCCAGTAGTAGAGCAGTCTCAACTAATGAAAAACTGTTTTTT. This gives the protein CASSRAVSTNEKLFF. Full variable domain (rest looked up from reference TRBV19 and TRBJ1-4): DGGITQSPKYLFRKEGQNVTLSCEQNLNHDAMYWYRQDPGQGLRLIYYSQIVNDFQKGDIAEGYSVSREKKESFPLTVTSAQKNPTAFYLCASSRAVSTNEKLFFGSGTQLSVL.